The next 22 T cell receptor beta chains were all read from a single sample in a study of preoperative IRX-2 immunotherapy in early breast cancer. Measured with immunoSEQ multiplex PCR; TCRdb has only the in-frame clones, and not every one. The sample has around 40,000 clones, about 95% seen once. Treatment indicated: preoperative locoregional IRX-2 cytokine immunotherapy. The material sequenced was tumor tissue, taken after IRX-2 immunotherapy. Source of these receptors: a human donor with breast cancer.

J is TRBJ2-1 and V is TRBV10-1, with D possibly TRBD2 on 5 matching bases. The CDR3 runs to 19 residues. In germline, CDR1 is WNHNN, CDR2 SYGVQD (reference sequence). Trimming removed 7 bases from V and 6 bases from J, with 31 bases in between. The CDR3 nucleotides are TGCGCCAGCACTTCCCTCTCGGGGTTCCCAGCACCCGCTGCCAATGAGCAGTTCTTC. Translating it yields CASTSLSGFPAPAANEQFF.

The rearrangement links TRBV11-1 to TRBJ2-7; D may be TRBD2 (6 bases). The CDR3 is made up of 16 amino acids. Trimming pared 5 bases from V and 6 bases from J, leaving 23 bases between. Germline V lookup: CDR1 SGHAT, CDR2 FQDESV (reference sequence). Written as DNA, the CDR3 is TGTGCCAGCAGCGAAAAACCGGGACTCCCCCCGGCCGAGCAGTACTTC. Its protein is CASSEKPGLPPAEQYF.

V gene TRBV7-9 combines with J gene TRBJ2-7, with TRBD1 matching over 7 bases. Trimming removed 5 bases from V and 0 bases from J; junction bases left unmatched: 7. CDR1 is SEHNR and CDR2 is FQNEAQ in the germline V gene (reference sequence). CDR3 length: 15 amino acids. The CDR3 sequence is CASSVGTDSSYEQYF. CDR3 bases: TGTGCCAGCAGCGTAGGGACAGACAGCTCCTACGAGCAGTACTTC.

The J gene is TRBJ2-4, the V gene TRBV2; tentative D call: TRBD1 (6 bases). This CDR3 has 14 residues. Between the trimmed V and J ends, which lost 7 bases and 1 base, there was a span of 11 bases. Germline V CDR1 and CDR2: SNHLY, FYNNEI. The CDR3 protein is CASIARGAKNIQYF. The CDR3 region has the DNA TGTGCCAGCATAGCCAGGGGTGCCAAAAACATTCAGTACTTC.

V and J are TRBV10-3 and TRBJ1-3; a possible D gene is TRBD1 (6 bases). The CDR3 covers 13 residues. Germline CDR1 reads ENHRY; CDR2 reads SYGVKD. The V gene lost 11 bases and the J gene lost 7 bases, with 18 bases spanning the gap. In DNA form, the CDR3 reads TGTGCCTCAATGGACAGTTATGGGAACACCATATATTTT. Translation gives CASMDSYGNTIYF.

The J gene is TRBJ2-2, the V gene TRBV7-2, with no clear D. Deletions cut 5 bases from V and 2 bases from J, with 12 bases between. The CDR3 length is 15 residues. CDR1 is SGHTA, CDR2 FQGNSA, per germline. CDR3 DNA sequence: TGTGCCAGCAGCGTGGCCTTACTTAACACCGGGGAGCTGTTTTTT. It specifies CASSVALLNTGELFF.

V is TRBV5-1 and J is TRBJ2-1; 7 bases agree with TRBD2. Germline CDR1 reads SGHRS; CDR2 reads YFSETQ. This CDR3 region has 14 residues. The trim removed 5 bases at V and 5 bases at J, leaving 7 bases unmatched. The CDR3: CASSGAGFNNEQFF. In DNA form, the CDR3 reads TGCGCCAGCAGTGGAGCGGGGTTCAACAATGAGCAGTTCTTC.

CDR3 region: CASRGLAGVGEQYF. The CDR3 DNA is TGTGCCAGCAGGGGACTAGCGGGAGTAGGTGAGCAGTACTTC. The chain combines TRBV28 with TRBJ2-5; 14 bases match TRBD2. Germline V CDR1 and CDR2: MDHEN, SYDVKM. V lost 6 bases, J lost 11 bases, and 8 bases stayed unmatched. This CDR3 contains 14 residues.

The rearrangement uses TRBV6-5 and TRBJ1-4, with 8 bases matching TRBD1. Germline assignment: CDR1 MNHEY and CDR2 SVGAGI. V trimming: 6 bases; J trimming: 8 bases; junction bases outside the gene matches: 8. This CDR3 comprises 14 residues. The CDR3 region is CASSIRGRREKLFF. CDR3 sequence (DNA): TGTGCCAGCAGCATCAGGGGGCGGAGGGAAAAACTGTTTTTT.

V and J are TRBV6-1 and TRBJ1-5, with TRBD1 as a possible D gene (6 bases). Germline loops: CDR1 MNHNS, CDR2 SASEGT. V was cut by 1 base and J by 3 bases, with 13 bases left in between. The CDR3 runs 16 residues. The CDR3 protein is CASSEVGGSFNQPQHF. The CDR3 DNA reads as TGTGCCAGCAGTGAAGTAGGGGGGTCGTTCAATCAGCCCCAGCATTTT.

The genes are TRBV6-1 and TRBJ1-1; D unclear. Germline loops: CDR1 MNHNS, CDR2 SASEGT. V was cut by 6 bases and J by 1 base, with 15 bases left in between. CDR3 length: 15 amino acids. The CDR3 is CASSKWIRSNTEAFF. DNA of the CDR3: TGTGCCAGCAGCAAGTGGATCAGATCGAACACTGAAGCTTTCTTT.

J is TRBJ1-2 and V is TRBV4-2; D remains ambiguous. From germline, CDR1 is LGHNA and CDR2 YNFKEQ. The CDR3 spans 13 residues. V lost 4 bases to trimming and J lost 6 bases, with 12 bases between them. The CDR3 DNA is TGTGCCAGCAGCCCGTCAGAACACCATGGCTACACCTTC. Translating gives CASSPSEHHGYTF.

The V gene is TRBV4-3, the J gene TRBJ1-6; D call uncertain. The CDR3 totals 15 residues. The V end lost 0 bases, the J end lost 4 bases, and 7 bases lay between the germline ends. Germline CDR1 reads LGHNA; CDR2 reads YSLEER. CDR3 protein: CASSQEKTYNSPLHF. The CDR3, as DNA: TGCGCCAGCAGCCAAGAAAAGACATATAATTCACCCCTCCACTTT.

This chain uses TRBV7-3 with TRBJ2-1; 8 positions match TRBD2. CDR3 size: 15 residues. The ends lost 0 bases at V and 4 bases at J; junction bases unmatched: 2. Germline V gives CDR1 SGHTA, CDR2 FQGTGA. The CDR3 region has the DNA TGTGCCAGCAGCTTAACACTAGCGGATTACAATGAGCAGTTCTTC. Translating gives CASSLTLADYNEQFF. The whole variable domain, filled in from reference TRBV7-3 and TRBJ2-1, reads GAGVSQTPSNKVTEKGKYVELRCDPISGHTALYWYRQSLGQGPEFLIYFQGTGAADDSGLPNDRFFAVRPEGSVSTLKIQRTERGDSAVYLCASSLTLADYNEQFFGPGTRLTVL.

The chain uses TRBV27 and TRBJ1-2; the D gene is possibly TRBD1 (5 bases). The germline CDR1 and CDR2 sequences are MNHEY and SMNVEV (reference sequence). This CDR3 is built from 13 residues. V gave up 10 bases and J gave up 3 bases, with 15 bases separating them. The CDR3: CATWGSPDYGYTF. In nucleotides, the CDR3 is TGTGCCACCTGGGGCTCTCCGGACTATGGCTACACCTTC.

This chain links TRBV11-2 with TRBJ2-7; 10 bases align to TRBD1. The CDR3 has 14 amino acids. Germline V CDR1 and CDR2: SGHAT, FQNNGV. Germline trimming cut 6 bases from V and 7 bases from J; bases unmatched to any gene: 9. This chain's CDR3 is CASSSGTGVWEQYF. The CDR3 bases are TGTGCCAGCAGTTCCGGGACAGGGGTCTGGGAGCAGTACTTC.

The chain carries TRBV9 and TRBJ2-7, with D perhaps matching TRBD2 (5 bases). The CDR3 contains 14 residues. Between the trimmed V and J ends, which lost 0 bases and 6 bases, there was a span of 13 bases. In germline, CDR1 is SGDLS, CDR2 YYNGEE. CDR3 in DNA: TGTGCCAGCAGCGTAGATACTAGTAGCGTCGAGCAGTACTTC. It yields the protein CASSVDTSSVEQYF.

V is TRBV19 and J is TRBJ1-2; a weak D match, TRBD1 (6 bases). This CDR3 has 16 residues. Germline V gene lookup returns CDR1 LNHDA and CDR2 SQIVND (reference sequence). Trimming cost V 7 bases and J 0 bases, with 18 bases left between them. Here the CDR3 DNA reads TGTGCCAGTACCTCCACTCCAGGGGTAGCTAACTATGGCTACACCTTC. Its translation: CASTSTPGVANYGYTF.

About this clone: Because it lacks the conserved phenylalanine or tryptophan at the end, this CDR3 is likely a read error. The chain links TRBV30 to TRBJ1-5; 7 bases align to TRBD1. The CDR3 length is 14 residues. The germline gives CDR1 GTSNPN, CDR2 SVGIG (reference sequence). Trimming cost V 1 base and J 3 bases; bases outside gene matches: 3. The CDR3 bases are TGTGCCTGGAGTGGCGGACAGGTCAATCAGCCCCAGCATTGT. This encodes CAWSGGQVNQPQHC.

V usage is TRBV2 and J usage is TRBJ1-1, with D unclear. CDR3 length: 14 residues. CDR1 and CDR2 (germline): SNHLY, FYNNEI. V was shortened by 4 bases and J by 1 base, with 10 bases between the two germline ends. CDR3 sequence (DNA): TGTGCCAGCAGTGGACAAAGAAGGAACACTGAAGCTTTCTTT. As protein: CASSGQRRNTEAFF.

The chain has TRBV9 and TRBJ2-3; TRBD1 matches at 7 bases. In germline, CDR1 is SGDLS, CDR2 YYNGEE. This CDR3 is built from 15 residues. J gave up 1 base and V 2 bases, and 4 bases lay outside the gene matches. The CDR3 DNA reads TGTGCCAGCAGCGTCATCGGACAGGGCACAGATACGCAGTATTTT. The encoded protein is CASSVIGQGTDTQYF.

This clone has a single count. The CDR3 sequence: CASSPVGSGNTIYF. The CDR3 DNA reads TGTGCCAGCAGCCCCGTGGGCTCTGGAAACACCATATATTTT. The genes are TRBV27 and TRBJ1-3, with D uncertain. The germline V gene has CDR1 MNHEY and CDR2 SMNVEV (reference sequence). The CDR3 extends over 14 amino acids. The V end lost 6 bases, the J end lost 0 bases, and 9 bases lay between the germline ends.